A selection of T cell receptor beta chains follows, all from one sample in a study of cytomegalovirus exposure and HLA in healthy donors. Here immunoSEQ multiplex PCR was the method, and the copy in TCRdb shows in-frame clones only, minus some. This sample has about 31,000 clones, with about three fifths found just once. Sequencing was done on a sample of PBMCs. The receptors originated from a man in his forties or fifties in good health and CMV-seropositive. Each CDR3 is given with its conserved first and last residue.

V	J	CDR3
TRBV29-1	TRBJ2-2	CSVDGTTNTGELFF
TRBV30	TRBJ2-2	CAFPGANTGELFF
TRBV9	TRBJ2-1	CASSGLGYNEQFF
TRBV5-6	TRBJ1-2	CASSETGKYGYTF
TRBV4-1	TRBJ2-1	CASSQPTSGRWNEQFF
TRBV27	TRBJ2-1	CASRPAGLGEQFF
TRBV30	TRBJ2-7	CAGGGGTAYEQYF
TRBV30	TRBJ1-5	CAWNREGNQPQHF
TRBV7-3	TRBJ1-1	CASSLEMKGTEAFF
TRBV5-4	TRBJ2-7	CASSPTGQMAYEQYF
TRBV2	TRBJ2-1	CASSEIFWQFF
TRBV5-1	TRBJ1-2	CASSSGQRYGYTF
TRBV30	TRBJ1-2	CAWTQGQLYGYTF
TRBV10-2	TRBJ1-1	CASSRQGKNTEAFF
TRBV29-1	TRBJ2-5	CSVEGLAGSQETQYF
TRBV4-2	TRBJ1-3	CASSQSSTSSGNTIYF
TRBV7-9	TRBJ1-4	CASSHDRDREKLFF
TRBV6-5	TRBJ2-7	CASSFLYSSYEQYF
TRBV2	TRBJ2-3	CASRVRDTQYF
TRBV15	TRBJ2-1	CATSTNNEQFF